Listed here are 2 T cell receptor beta chains from one sample, sequenced in a study of cytomegalovirus exposure and HLA in healthy donors. A multiplex PCR was run with 60 Vbeta primers and 13 Jbeta primers. This table comes from immunoSEQ multiplex PCR, and its TCRdb copy is limited to in-frame clones, with some not included. The repertoire holds fewer than 250,000 clones, over 80% seen once, with roughly 0.7% in the top ten. Sample: PBMCs. The receptors derive from a boy younger than 10 in good health and CMV-seronegative.

The chain employs TRBV28 and TRBJ1-5; TRBD1 matches at 8 bases. Trimming took 8 bases from V and 7 from J; bases not matched to a gene: 7. Per germline, CDR1 MDHEN and CDR2 SYDVKM. The CDR3 contains 13 residues. CDR3 region: CASRVDRDQPQHF. The DNA of the CDR3 is TGTGCCAGCCGGGTGGACAGGGACCAGCCCCAGCATTTT.

The chain couples TRBV7-8 to TRBJ2-3; weak D call: TRBD2 (6 bases). The CDR3 extends over 16 amino acids. The germline CDR1 and CDR2 sequences are SGHVS and FQNEAQ. Trimming removed 4 bases from V and 2 bases from J, with 16 bases in between. The CDR3 DNA is TGTGCCAGCAGCTGGGGACTCTCAGGGCCCACAGATACGCAGTATTTT. Translating it yields CASSWGLSGPTDTQYF. Supplemented by reference TRBV7-8 and TRBJ2-3, the full variable domain reads GAGVSQSPRYKVAKRGQDVALRCDPISGHVSLFWYQQALGQGPEFLTYFQNEAQLDKSGLPSDRFFAERPEGSVSTLKIQRTQQEDSAVYLCASSWGLSGPTDTQYFGPGTRLTVL.